This T cell receptor (beta chain) was observed in a study of T-cell reconstitution after alpha-beta-depleted transplantation in children. Study observations and caveats: Surviving recipient T cells and intrathymic progenitors accounted for some patients' high TCRbeta diversity at day 60. About two months after transplant, alpha-beta T cells reportedly came from several hundred expanded graft clones.

This clonotype turned up a few times. Its antigen remains unknown. Library preparation (for TCRbeta) was performed with unique molecular identifiers. TCRdb reprocessed the PCR reads via MiXCR and lists one record per CDR3 protein. The top ten hold 27% of the sample, which has roughly 400,000 distinct CDR3 sequences, 43% seen once. Trimming removed 6 bases from V and 4 bases from J, with 16 bases in between. The CDR3 totals 15 residues. CDR1 is MNHEY, CDR2 SVGEGT, per germline. This TCR came from a girl aged 2 to 9 with aplastic anemia, due to receive a stem cell transplant. The chain employs TRBV6-2 or TRBV6-3 and TRBJ1-5; D remains ambiguous. The material sequenced was PBMCs, taken before TCRalphabeta/CD19-depleted stem cell transplant. CDR3 protein: CASRRLRATNQPQHF. DNA of the CDR3: TGTGCCAGCAGACGTCTCCGGGCCACGAATCAGCCCCAGCATTTT.